The 32 T cell receptor beta chains below all came from one sample that was sequenced in a study of cytomegalovirus exposure and HLA in healthy donors. PCR amplification relied on 60 Vbeta primers (plus 13 Jbeta primers). Here immunoSEQ multiplex PCR was the method, and the copy in TCRdb shows in-frame clones only, minus some. The sample shows some 150,000 clones, roughly 79% of them seen only once. Sequenced: PBMCs. These receptors were taken from a woman aged 50 to 60 in good health and CMV-seronegative.

This clone was seen a few times. The rearrangement uses TRBV28 and TRBJ2-7; the match to TRBD1 covers 12 bases. Germline CDR1 MDHEN, CDR2 SYDVKM. With 6 bases clipped from V and 7 bases from J, the junction kept 10 bases outside the gene matches. CDR3 size: 15 residues. CDR3 residues: CASSPPGQGAGEQYF. CDR3 sequence (DNA): TGTGCCAGCAGCCCACCGGGACAGGGGGCGGGGGAGCAGTACTTC.

This chain uses TRBV28 with TRBJ2-7; TRBD2 might be the D (5 bases). The CDR3 consists of 13 residues. V lost 6 bases and J lost 3, with 12 bases in between. Germline V CDR1 and CDR2: MDHEN, SYDVKM. This chain's CDR3 is CASSPIGVYEQYF. The CDR3 bases are TGTGCCAGCAGCCCTATCGGGGTCTACGAGCAGTACTTC.

With respect to this clone: Lacking the conserved final phenylalanine or tryptophan, this CDR3 likely reflects a read error. The J gene is TRBJ1-6, the V gene TRBV9; D is uncertain. V was trimmed by 1 base and J by 7 bases, leaving 18 bases between them. This CDR3 is 17 amino acids long. The germline CDR1 and CDR2 sequences are SGDLS and YYNGEE. CDR3 coding DNA: TGTGCCAGCAGCGTAAGCGGGGAGCTCTTACACAATTCACCCCTCCACCTT. It specifies CASSVSGELLHNSPLHL.

This chain connects TRBV5-4 to TRBJ1-2, with D tentatively TRBD1 (6 bases). Germline values: CDR1 SGHNT, CDR2 YYREEE (reference sequence). The CDR3 loop spans 15 amino acids. V dropped 3 bases and J dropped 4 bases, with 16 bases sitting between them. CDR3 sequence reads: CASSSPGGASYGYTF. As DNA, the CDR3 is TGTGCCAGCAGCTCCCCCGGGGGGGCGAGCTATGGCTACACCTTC.

The CDR3 DNA reads as TGCGCCAGCAGCCAGAACCAGGGGGCTAAGCAGTACTTC. Translating it yields CASSQNQGAKQYF. J is TRBJ2-5 and V is TRBV4-3; 8 bases fit TRBD1. Germline CDR1 is LGHNA and CDR2 is YSLEER. The CDR3 consists of 13 residues. V shed 3 bases and J 11 bases; nucleotides not matched to a gene: 8.

The chain couples TRBV28 to TRBJ2-7; D may be TRBD1 (6 bases). Between the trimmed V and J ends, which lost 7 bases and 5 bases, there was a span of 12 bases. CDR1 is MDHEN and CDR2 is SYDVKM in the germline V gene. The length of the CDR3 is 12 residues. The CDR3 region has the DNA TGTGCCAGCACCTTAGGGGGACACGAGCAGTACTTC. Protein: CASTLGGHEQYF.

The J gene is TRBJ1-1, the V gene TRBV28; 11 bases line up with TRBD1. This CDR3 region has 13 residues. The V gene's germline CDR1 is MDHEN and CDR2 SYDVKM. V lost 7 bases to trimming and J lost 11 bases; unmatched junction nucleotides: 9. The CDR3 loop is CASTRDRGRVAFF. The CDR3 region has the DNA TGTGCCAGCACCCGGGACAGGGGGAGGGTCGCTTTCTTT.

The chain links TRBV27 to TRBJ2-7; 9 bases map to TRBD1. The germline CDR1 and CDR2 sequences are MNHEY and SMNVEV (reference sequence). This CDR3 is built from 14 residues. Trimming removed 6 bases from V and 4 bases from J; junction bases left unmatched: 7. DNA for the CDR3: TGTGCCAGCAGGCGGACAGGGGTGGGGTACGAGCAGTACTTC. Its protein product is CASRRTGVGYEQYF.

The chain employs TRBV4-2 and TRBJ1-5, with 8 bases lining up with TRBD1. V was pared by 1 base and J by 12 bases, with 8 bases of the junction left unmatched. Looked up from germline, CDR1 is LGHNA and CDR2 is YNFKEQ. The CDR3 sequence is 14 residues long. CDR3 protein: CASSQAGDRGLQHF. For the CDR3, the DNA is TGTGCCAGCAGCCAAGCGGGAGACAGGGGACTCCAGCATTTT.

This sequence joins TRBV11-3 and TRBJ2-3, with 7 nucleotides matching TRBD2. V dropped 4 bases and J dropped 0; count of bases not matched to a gene: 4. The CDR3 is 15 residues long. Germline CDR1 reads SGHNT; CDR2 reads YENEEA. This CDR3 reads CASSSGDYSTDTQYF. CDR3 DNA: TGTGCCAGCAGCTCTGGGGACTACAGCACAGATACGCAGTATTTT. The variable domain in full, with the rest retrieved from reference TRBV11-3 and TRBJ2-3, is EAGVVQSPRYKIIEKKQPVAFWCNPISGHNTLYWYLQNLGQGPELLIRYENEEAVDDSQLPKDRFSAERLKGVDSTLKIQPAELGDSAVYLCASSSGDYSTDTQYFGPGTRLTVL.

This clone was observed a handful of times. This chain links TRBV7-8 with TRBJ2-1; 14 bases match TRBD2. The CDR3 is 17 residues long. V shed 5 bases and J 7 bases; nucleotides not matched to a gene: 10. CDR1 is SGHVS and CDR2 is FQNEAQ in the germline V gene. The CDR3 sequence: CASSPPRLAGGWNEQFF. The DNA of the CDR3 is TGTGCCAGCAGCCCCCCCCGACTAGCGGGGGGGTGGAATGAGCAGTTCTTC. Variable domain in full (rest from reference TRBV7-8 and TRBJ2-1): GAGVSQSPRYKVAKRGQDVALRCDPISGHVSLFWYQQALGQGPEFLTYFQNEAQLDKSGLPSDRFFAERPEGSVSTLKIQRTQQEDSAVYLCASSPPRLAGGWNEQFFGPGTRLTVL.

The chain couples TRBV6-5 to TRBJ1-2; a weak D match, TRBD1 (5 bases). Per germline, CDR1 MNHEY and CDR2 SVGAGI. This CDR3 spans 14 amino acids. Trimming stripped 6 bases from V and 8 bases from J, with 19 bases between. The CDR3 here is CASSTGQGSSGYTF. CDR3 bases: TGTGCCAGCAGCACCGGGCAGGGTAGTAGCGGCTACACCTTC.

The chain joins TRBV10-2 to TRBJ2-7; 7 bases map to TRBD2. CDR1 is WSHSY and CDR2 is SAAADI in the germline V gene. CDR3 size: 12 residues. V gave up 7 bases and J gave up 7 bases; unmatched junction bases: 7. The CDR3 coding sequence is TGCGCCAGCAAGAACGGCGGGGGTGAGCAGTACTTC. Amino acids: CASKNGGGEQYF.

The chain employs TRBV7-9 and TRBJ2-3; D is ambiguous. Trimming took off 10 bases at V and 0 bases at J, with 17 bases between the two ends. The CDR3 length is 15 residues. CDR1 SEHNR and CDR2 FQNEAQ come from the germline V gene (reference sequence). CDR3 residues: CANIPLRPSTDTQYF. The CDR3 DNA reads TGTGCCAACATCCCCTTACGTCCCAGCACAGATACGCAGTATTTT.

CDR3 sequence reads: CSVDRVNTEAFF. The CDR3 nucleotides read TGCAGCGTTGACAGGGTAAACACTGAAGCTTTCTTT. The V call is TRBV29-1, the J call TRBJ1-1, with a tentative D call TRBD1 (5 bases). The CDR3 consists of 12 residues. Trimming stripped 3 bases from V and 2 bases from J, with 7 bases between. CDR1 and CDR2 (germline): SQVTM, ANQGSEA.

The chain uses TRBV7-9 and TRBJ2-7; D gene uncertain. With 0 bases removed from V and 4 bases from J, the gap between germline ends came to 7 bases. CDR1 SEHNR and CDR2 FQNEAQ come from the germline V gene (reference sequence). The CDR3 is 13 residues long. CDR3 amino acids: CASSLAPNYEQYF. The CDR3 DNA reads as TGTGCCAGCAGCTTAGCCCCCAATTACGAGCAGTACTTC.

This chain links TRBV7-9 with TRBJ1-6; perhaps TRBD1 as D (5 bases). V was cut by 5 bases and J by 10 bases, with 18 bases left in between. Germline-derived CDR1 and CDR2 are SEHNR and FQNEAQ (reference sequence). This CDR3 contains 15 residues. CDR3 coding DNA: TGTGCCAGCAGCCCCGACAGCACCTTAGGATCACCCCTCCACTTT. It specifies CASSPDSTLGSPLHF.

The chain uses TRBV27 and TRBJ1-2, with D uncertain. The germline V gene encodes CDR1 MNHEY and CDR2 SMNVEV (reference sequence). V gave up 8 bases and J gave up 3 bases, with 19 bases separating them. This CDR3 is 15 amino acids long. CDR3: CASLAFGSGYYGYTF. In DNA form, the CDR3 reads TGTGCCAGCCTAGCGTTCGGGAGTGGTTACTATGGCTACACCTTC.

V gene TRBV6-5 combines with J gene TRBJ1-1; D is undetermined. Germline V gene data show CDR1 as MNHEY and CDR2 as SVGAGI. This CDR3 has 13 amino acids. V lost 5 bases and J lost 7, with 14 bases in between. This CDR3 reads CASSARAGFEAFF. The CDR3, as DNA: TGTGCCAGCAGTGCAAGGGCGGGGTTTGAAGCTTTCTTT.

This clone has just one count. V usage is TRBV5-6 and J usage is TRBJ1-5, with a tentative D call TRBD1 (5 bases). V dropped 1 base and J dropped 5 bases, with 10 bases sitting between them. The germline V gene encodes CDR1 SGHDT and CDR2 YYEEEE. The CDR3 consists of 14 residues. The CDR3 nucleotides read TGTGCCAGCAGCTTGCAGGGTAGTTATCAGCCCCAGCATTTT. This sequence encodes CASSLQGSYQPQHF.

The rearrangement uses TRBV15 and TRBJ1-5, with D perhaps matching TRBD1 (6 bases). Deletions cut 0 bases from V and 3 bases from J, with 15 bases between. This CDR3 has 17 amino acids. Germline CDR1 is LNHNV and CDR2 is YYDKDF (reference sequence). The CDR3 loop reads CATSRDGTYLDNQPQHF. For the CDR3, the DNA is TGTGCCACCAGCAGAGACGGGACATATCTCGACAATCAGCCCCAGCATTTT.

The chain recombines TRBV11-2 with TRBJ2-7; 8 bases match TRBD1. CDR1 and CDR2 (germline): SGHAT, FQNNGV. Losses at the gene ends were 4 bases for V and 4 bases for J; bases not matched to a gene: 9. CDR3 length: 15 residues. CDR3 amino acids: CASSWRQGISYEQYF. The CDR3 DNA follows: TGTGCCAGCAGCTGGCGACAGGGGATAAGTTACGAGCAGTACTTC.

The V and J genes are TRBV19 and TRBJ1-2; D unresolved. The CDR3 is made up of 15 amino acids. The V end lost 3 bases, the J end lost 5 bases, and 16 bases lay between the germline ends. CDR1 and CDR2 (germline): LNHDA, SQIVND (reference sequence). The CDR3 loop is CASSIDWAAVYGYTF. For the CDR3, the DNA is TGTGCCAGTAGTATTGATTGGGCAGCCGTTTATGGCTACACCTTC.

The J gene is TRBJ2-5, the V gene TRBV2; 10 bases match TRBD2. V shed 3 bases, J shed 4 bases, and the junction held 5 bases outside the gene matches. Germline CDR1 SNHLY, CDR2 FYNNEI. The CDR3 has 15 amino acids. The DNA of the CDR3 is TGTGCCAGCAGTGAGGCTAGCGGGAGACGAGAGACCCAGTACTTC. This translates into CASSEASGRRETQYF. The full variable domain, rest sourced from reference TRBV2 and TRBJ2-5, is EPEVTQTPSHQVTQMGQEVILRCVPISNHLYFYWYRQILGQKVEFLVSFYNNEISEKSEIFDDQFSVERPDGSNFTLKIRSTKLEDSAMYFCASSEASGRRETQYFGPGTRLLVL.

This clone was seen a single time. The chain couples TRBV7-9 to TRBJ1-2; the D is unclear. The V and J ends lost 5 bases and 10 bases respectively, with 5 bases between them. CDR3 length equals 9 residues. The germline V gene has CDR1 SEHNR and CDR2 FQNEAQ (reference sequence). CDR3 nucleotide sequence: TGTGCCAGCAGCCCTAACTACACCTTC. The encoded protein is CASSPNYTF. The full variable domain, its missing parts supplied by reference TRBV7-9 and TRBJ1-2, is DTGVSQNPRHKITKRGQNVTFRCDPISEHNRLYWYRQTLGQGPEFLTYFQNEAQLEKSRLLSDRFSAERPKGSFSTLEIQRTEQGDSAMYLCASSPNYTFGSGTRLTVV.

This clone was detected a few times. This sequence joins TRBV7-9 and TRBJ2-5, with D hard to call. This CDR3 spans 13 amino acids. The V gene lost 1 base and the J gene lost 4 bases, with 7 bases spanning the gap. The germline CDR1 and CDR2 sequences are SEHNR and FQNEAQ (reference sequence). The CDR3 DNA is TGTGCCAGCAGCTTAGTTAACGGAGAGACCCAGTACTTC. Its translation: CASSLVNGETQYF.

Regarding this clone: At one boundary the junction diverges from the germline segment, which might be a read error. The sample holds other DNA sequences that translate to the same CDR3. The chain combines TRBV7-3 with TRBJ1-1; tentatively, D is TRBD1 (5 bases). The CDR3 totals 14 residues. Germline CDR1 SGHTA, CDR2 FQGTGA. The DNA of the CDR3 is TGCGCCAGCAGCTCGGACGGAGGGGACACTGAAGCTTTCTTT. It is translated as CASSSDGGDTEAFF.

CDR3 nucleotide sequence: TGTGCCAGCAGCTTGTTAGGGGGCGATGAAAAACTGTTTTTT. Protein sequence: CASSLLGGDEKLFF. The chain combines TRBV5-6 with TRBJ1-4; 7 nucleotides line up with TRBD1. J lost 6 bases, V lost 1 base, and 3 bases had no gene match. This CDR3 comprises 14 residues. Germline CDR1 and CDR2: SGHDT and YYEEEE.

This clone was seen more than once but under ten times. This chain connects TRBV2 to TRBJ1-1, with D possibly being TRBD1 (5 bases). Germline loops: CDR1 SNHLY, CDR2 FYNNEI. The CDR3 loop spans 11 amino acids. The V end lost 7 bases, the J end lost 7 bases, and 10 bases lay between the germline ends. The CDR3 here is CASTPGIEAFF. The CDR3 DNA reads TGTGCCAGCACCCCAGGGATTGAAGCTTTCTTT. Using reference TRBV2 and TRBJ1-1 for the parts outside the CDR3, the full variable domain is EPEVTQTPSHQVTQMGQEVILRCVPISNHLYFYWYRQILGQKVEFLVSFYNNEISEKSEIFDDQFSVERPDGSNFTLKIRSTKLEDSAMYFCASTPGIEAFFGQGTRLTVV.

In its sample, this clone was seen a few times. V is TRBV7-2 and J is TRBJ2-7; D might be TRBD2 (7 bases). In germline, CDR1 is SGHTA, CDR2 FQGNSA. V shed 4 bases and J shed 7 bases, with 17 bases lying between them. The CDR3 covers 14 residues. CDR3 sequence reads: CASSWGGGRGEQYF. The CDR3, as DNA: TGTGCCAGCAGCTGGGGAGGGGGAAGAGGAGAGCAGTACTTC.

V gene TRBV4-1 combines with J gene TRBJ1-1, with D perhaps TRBD1 (6 bases). Germline loops: CDR1 MGHRA, CDR2 YSYEKL. The germline V and J ends were trimmed by 4 bases and 0 bases, with 15 bases remaining between them. The CDR3 covers 16 residues. CDR3 nucleotide sequence: TGCGCCAGCAGCCCCGGGACAACAGGTTTGAACACTGAAGCTTTCTTT. It codes for CASSPGTTGLNTEAFF.

This clone was detected only a few times. The V gene is TRBV28, the J gene TRBJ1-4; 8 nucleotides match TRBD1. Trimming at V came to 2 bases and at J to 9 bases, leaving 5 bases not matched to a gene. The V gene's germline CDR1 is MDHEN and CDR2 SYDVKM. The CDR3 extends over 14 amino acids. The CDR3 DNA sequence: TGTGCCAGCAGTTTAAGGACAGGGATTAAAAAACTGTTTTTT. It translates to CASSLRTGIKKLFF.